This passage covers 16 T cell receptor beta chains from one sample sequenced in a study of neurological immune-mediated disorders. TCRdb ran MiXCR on the 5' RACE reads and lists one entry per CDR3 protein. The table records 84,000 or so distinct CDR3 sequences, about 9.4% of them present only once. Sequenced sample: PBMCs. These receptors were obtained from a man between 35 and 55 years old in good health.

Ten or more counts support this clonotype. Its ends do not fully match the called genes, so a read error is possible. V usage is TRBV7-2 and J usage is TRBJ2-1; 14 bases map to TRBD2. The V gene's germline CDR1 is SGHTA and CDR2 FQGNSA. The CDR3 has 14 amino acids. The CDR3 loop is CASSPAGTSGGRVF. The CDR3 region has the DNA TGTGCCAGCAGCCCAGCCGGGACTAGCGGGGGCAGGGTCTTC.

At least ten counts were recorded for this clonotype. V gene TRBV7-2 combines with J gene TRBJ2-3; D is perhaps TRBD2 (7 bases). Looked up from germline, CDR1 is SGHTA and CDR2 is FQGNSA. There are 16 residues in the CDR3. The germline V and J ends were trimmed by 3 bases and 6 bases, with 19 bases remaining between them. CDR3 region: CASSLDRVRGPDTQYF. The CDR3 DNA is TGTGCCAGCAGCTTGGACCGGGTGCGGGGGCCGGATACGCAGTATTTT.

This clonotype came up many times. This chain uses TRBV12-3 or TRBV12-4 with TRBJ2-7, with 7 bases that match TRBD1. V lost 6 bases, J lost 5 bases, and 10 bases stayed unmatched. This CDR3 contains 14 residues. The CDR3: CASSKTGDGNEQYF. As DNA, the CDR3 is TGTGCCAGCAGCAAAACAGGGGACGGCAACGAGCAGTACTTC.

This clonotype was seen at least ten times. The chain joins TRBV2 to TRBJ2-6; possible D gene TRBD2, 7 bases. The CDR3 length is 15 residues. Deletions cut 6 bases from V and 2 bases from J, with 11 bases between. Looked up from germline, CDR1 is SNHLY and CDR2 is FYNNEI. Here the CDR3 reads CASSEGGAGANVLTF. The CDR3 DNA reads as TGTGCCAGCAGCGAGGGGGGGGCTGGGGCCAACGTCCTGACTTTC.

This clonotype was counted many times. V usage is TRBV15 and J usage is TRBJ1-2, with D unresolved. V was pared by 0 bases and J by 4 bases, with 15 bases between. Germline V CDR1 and CDR2: LNHNV, YYDKDF (reference sequence). The CDR3 runs 16 residues. Here the CDR3 DNA reads TGTGCCACCAGCAGAGATAGGACCGGGTACCCCTATGGCTACACCTTC. Translation gives CATSRDRTGYPYGYTF.

This clonotype has a count of ten or more. The chain carries TRBV12-3 or TRBV12-4 and TRBJ1-5; a weak D match, TRBD1 (5 bases). The V gene lost 5 bases and the J gene lost 1 base, with 9 bases spanning the gap. The CDR3 totals 14 residues. Here the CDR3 reads CASSPGPSNQPQHF. The CDR3 coding sequence is TGTGCCAGCAGTCCGGGACCGAGCAATCAGCCCCAGCATTTT.

This clonotype was seen ten or more times. The chain has TRBV3-1 and TRBJ2-1; D possibly corresponds to TRBD2 (6 bases). Trimming removed 4 bases from V and 7 bases from J, with 17 bases in between. Per the germline V gene, CDR1 is LGHDT and CDR2 is YNNKEL (reference sequence). The CDR3 length is 15 residues. In nucleotides, the CDR3 is TGTGCCAGCAGCCCTAGCGCTTGGGAGAGGAATGAGCAGTTCTTC. Its translation is CASSPSAWERNEQFF.

In its sample, this clonotype was seen many times. The V and J genes are TRBV15 and TRBJ1-5; 7 positions match TRBD1. The CDR3 is made up of 14 amino acids. V shed 4 bases, J shed 4 bases, and the junction held 4 bases outside the gene matches. Germline V CDR1 and CDR2: LNHNV, YYDKDF (reference sequence). The DNA for the CDR3 is TGTGCCACCAGCATATCAGGGGGGAATCAGCCCCAGCATTTT. It is translated as CATSISGGNQPQHF.

This clonotype was observed many times. CDR3 bases: TGTGCCAGCAGCTTAATATACGAGCAGTACTTC. Its protein is CASSLIYEQYF. The genes are TRBV7-2 and TRBJ2-7; D remains ambiguous. V was shortened by 2 bases and J by 4 bases, with 3 bases between the two germline ends. Germline assignment: CDR1 SGHTA and CDR2 FQGNSA. The CDR3 consists of 11 residues.

The sample holds many counts of this clonotype. The chain couples TRBV7-3 to TRBJ2-6, with 7 bases fitting TRBD1. CDR3 size: 17 residues. Germline V lookup: CDR1 SGHTA, CDR2 FQGTGA. Trimming cost V 5 bases and J 0 bases; bases outside gene matches: 7. The chain's CDR3 is CASSPNRGYSGANVLTF. DNA for the CDR3: TGTGCCAGCAGCCCTAACAGGGGTTACTCTGGGGCCAACGTCCTGACTTTC.

This clonotype was recorded many times. V and J are TRBV28 and TRBJ2-5; 7 nucleotides agree with TRBD1. CDR3 size: 14 residues. With V trimmed by 5 bases and J by 3 bases, 6 bases remained unmatched. Germline V gives CDR1 MDHEN, CDR2 SYDVKM. CDR3 amino acids: CASSIPQGKETQYF. The DNA of the CDR3 is TGTGCCAGCAGTATCCCACAGGGGAAAGAGACCCAGTACTTC.

The chain carries TRBV5-1 and TRBJ2-5, with TRBD1 matching 8 bases. Trimming cost V 4 bases and J 2 bases; bases outside gene matches: 4. The germline CDR1 and CDR2 sequences are SGHRS and YFSETQ. This CDR3 region has 14 residues. CDR3 region: CASSIQGGQETQYF. The DNA for the CDR3 is TGCGCCAGCAGCATACAGGGGGGTCAAGAGACCCAGTACTTC.

The sample holds many counts of this clonotype. For the CDR3, the DNA is TGTGCCAGCAGCCAAGGACCGGGGAACACCGGGGAGCTGTTTTTT. This translates into CASSQGPGNTGELFF. The V gene is TRBV5-5, the J gene TRBJ2-2; D uncertain. V was trimmed by 4 bases and J by 1 base, leaving 11 bases between them. CDR1 is SGHKS, CDR2 YYEKEE, per germline (reference sequence). This CDR3 spans 15 amino acids.

This clonotype appeared many times. The chain links TRBV29-1 to TRBJ1-1, with D possibly matching TRBD1 (5 bases). Germline V gene lookup returns CDR1 SQVTM and CDR2 ANQGSEA. Trimming left V 8 bases short and J 0 bases short, with 19 bases between. CDR3 length equals 15 residues. The CDR3 loop reads CSTTPGGGVNTEAFF. The CDR3 DNA reads TGCAGCACGACCCCCGGGGGGGGGGTGAACACTGAAGCTTTCTTT.

This clonotype has a count of ten or more. This rearrangement joins TRBV6-5 to TRBJ2-3; 7 bases agree with TRBD1. The length of the CDR3 is 15 residues. Germline-derived CDR1 and CDR2 are MNHEY and SVGAGI. J lost 6 bases, V lost 5 bases, and 11 bases had no gene match. CDR3 residues: CASSPGTVTPDTQYF. CDR3 DNA sequence: TGTGCCAGCAGTCCCGGGACAGTAACCCCGGATACGCAGTATTTT.

This clonotype was recorded many times. V and J are TRBV4-2 and TRBJ1-4; 10 nucleotides agree with TRBD1. CDR1 is LGHNA and CDR2 is YNFKEQ in the germline V gene. This CDR3 comprises 16 residues. The V gene end was trimmed by 0 bases and the J gene end by 8 bases; junction bases not matched to a gene: 6. DNA for the CDR3: TGTGCCAGCAGCCAAGATGTAGGGACAGGGGAGGAAAAACTGTTTTTT. This encodes CASSQDVGTGEEKLFF.